This record covers a single T cell receptor beta chain. Antigen specificity is unknown. The data are from a study of blood T cells in healthy people across ages. The study's findings and limits: A roughly linear age-dependent decrease characterized TCR beta diversity per million T cells.

This CDR3 has 13 residues. The V end was cut by 5 bases, the J end by 0 bases, with 8 bases between. The germline V gene has CDR1 SGHTA and CDR2 FQGNSA. A second roughly 6 to 11 cycle PCR used barcoded and J-beta primers. TCRdb fed the 5' RACE reads into MiXCR, producing one record per CDR3 protein. Here the sample spans about 1.8 million distinct CDR3 sequences, less than 50% being singletons. Sequences were obtained from blood. The origin of this receptor is a middle-aged woman in good health. This sequence joins TRBV7-2 and TRBJ2-7; maybe TRBD2 (5 bases). The CDR3 DNA reads as TGTGCCAGCAGCCACACTAGCTCCTACGAGCAGTACTTC. Translated, it gives CASSHTSSYEQYF.